These T cell receptor beta chains were read from a single sample in a study of human T cells and chemical hapten exposure. TCRdb passed the RACE reads through MiXCR, listing each CDR3 protein once. The table lists around 330,000 distinct CDR3 sequences, about 5.4% of them singletons. The material sequenced was whole blood, taken in connection with sensitization to the hapten diphenylcyclopropenone (DPC). All receptors derive from a woman younger than 30 with alopecia areata. Some clones in this sample may be carry-over from other donors' samples. The CDR3 runs from the conserved cysteine through the conserved F or W. D genes are given only for firm matches. Only part of the rows carry a size: once, few, many, or a class if the clone is expanded.

>TRBV6-2/TRBV6-3|15|many|-|TRBJ2-4
CASRGLLLAKNIQYF
TGTGCCAGCAGAGGCCTTCTACTAGCCAAAAACATTCAGTACTTC
>TRBV12-3/TRBV12-4|13|few|TRBD1|TRBJ1-5
CATSRQGNQPQHF
TGTGCCACAAGTAGACAGGGGAATCAGCCCCAGCATTTT
>TRBV6-1|16|-|TRBD2|TRBJ2-3
CASRSLAGGRLDTQYF
TGTGCCAGCAGATCCCTAGCGGGGGGCCGTCTTGATACGCAGTATTTT
>TRBV7-9|15|-|TRBD1|TRBJ1-2
CASSLGQDFRYGYTF
TGTGCCAGCAGCCTGGGACAGGACTTCCGCTATGGCTACACCTTC
>TRBV14|14|many|-|TRBJ1-2
CASSAGLGGYGYTF
TGTGCCAGCAGCGCTGGTCTGGGGGGCTATGGCTACACCTTC
>TRBV5-1|15|few|-|TRBJ2-7
CASSPDVGDIYEQYF
TGCGCCAGCAGCCCGGACGTAGGGGATATCTACGAGCAGTACTTC
>TRBV7-2|16|few|TRBD2|TRBJ2-3
CASSLTSGVYTDTQYF
TGTGCCAGCAGTTTGACTAGCGGGGTCTACACAGATACGCAGTATTTT
>TRBV7-9|16|few|-|TRBJ2-3
CASSLVSGTDTDTQYF
TGTGCCAGCAGCTTAGTGTCGGGAACCGACACAGATACGCAGTATTTT
>TRBV4-2|15|many|-|TRBJ2-7
CASSQEGDTSYEQYF
TGTGCCAGCAGCCAAGAGGGGGACACTTCCTACGAGCAGTACTTC
>TRBV15|15|many|TRBD1|TRBJ2-4
CATSSSTGGMDIQYF
TGTGCCACCAGCAGTTCAACAGGGGGCATGGACATTCAGTACTTC
>TRBV24-1|12|few|-|TRBJ2-1
CATSVEGREQFF
TGTGCCACCAGTGTAGAGGGTCGGGAGCAGTTCTTC
>TRBV19|15|-|-|TRBJ2-3
CASSQGQTGTDTQYF
TGTGCCAGTAGTCAAGGACAGACGGGTACAGATACGCAGTATTTT
>TRBV7-9|15|-|TRBD1|TRBJ1-1
CANLTGRGRVTEAFF
TGTGCCAACTTGACAGGGCGGGGTAGGGTCACTGAAGCTTTCTTT